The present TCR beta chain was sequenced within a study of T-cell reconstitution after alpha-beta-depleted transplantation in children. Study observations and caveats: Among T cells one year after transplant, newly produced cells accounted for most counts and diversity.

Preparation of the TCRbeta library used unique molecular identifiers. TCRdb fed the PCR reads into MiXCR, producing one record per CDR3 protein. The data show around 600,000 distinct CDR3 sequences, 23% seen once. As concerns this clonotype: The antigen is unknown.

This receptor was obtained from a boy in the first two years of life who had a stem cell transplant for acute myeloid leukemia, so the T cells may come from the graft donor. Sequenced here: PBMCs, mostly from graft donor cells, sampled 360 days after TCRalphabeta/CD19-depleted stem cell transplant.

Here the CDR3 reads CASSSSIWGGGQYF. The CDR3 nucleotides read TGTGCCAGCAGCTCCTCCATATGGGGAGGGGGGCAGTATTTT. This chain connects TRBV7-2 to TRBJ2-3, with a possible D match to TRBD2 (7 bases). V was shortened by 4 bases and J by 11 bases, with 19 bases between the two germline ends. The CDR3 is 14 amino acids. CDR1 is SGHTA, CDR2 FQGNSA, per germline. Combining the CDR3 with reference TRBV7-2 and TRBJ2-3 gives the whole variable domain GAGVSQSPSNKVTEKGKDVELRCDPISGHTALYWYRQSLGQGLEFLIYFQGNSAPDKSGLPSDRFSAERTGGSVSTLTIQRTQQEDSAVYLCASSSSIWGGGQYFGPGTRLTVL.